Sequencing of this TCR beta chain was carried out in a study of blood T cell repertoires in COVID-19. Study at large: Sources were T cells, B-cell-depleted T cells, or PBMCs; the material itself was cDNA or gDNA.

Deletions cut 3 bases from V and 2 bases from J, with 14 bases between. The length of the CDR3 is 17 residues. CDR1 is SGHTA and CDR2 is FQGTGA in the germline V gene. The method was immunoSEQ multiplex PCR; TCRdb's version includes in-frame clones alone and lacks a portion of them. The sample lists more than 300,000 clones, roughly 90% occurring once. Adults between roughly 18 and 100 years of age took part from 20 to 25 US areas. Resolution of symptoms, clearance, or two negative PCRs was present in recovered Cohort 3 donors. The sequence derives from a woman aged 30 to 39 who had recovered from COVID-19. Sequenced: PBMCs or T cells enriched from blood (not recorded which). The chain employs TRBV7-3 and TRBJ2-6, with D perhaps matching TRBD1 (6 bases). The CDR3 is CASSFRQVLTGANVLTF. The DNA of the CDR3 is TGTGCCAGCAGCTTTCGACAGGTCCTGACTGGGGCCAACGTCCTGACTTTC. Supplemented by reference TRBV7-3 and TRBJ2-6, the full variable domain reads GAGVSQTPSNKVTEKGKYVELRCDPISGHTALYWYRQSLGQGPEFLIYFQGTGAADDSGLPNDRFFAVRPEGSVSTLKIQRTERGDSAVYLCASSFRQVLTGANVLTFGAGSRLTVL.